These 20 T cell receptor beta chains share one sample of origin, sequenced in a study of regulatory T cells in long-lasting Graves disease. Time point indicated: newly diagnosed GD, antithyroid drugs for less than 3 months. PBMC-derived RNA was used for the TCR library. Library construction for TCR beta used iRepertoire HTBI primers and Arm-PCR of CDR3 regions. MiXCR, run by TCRdb on the multiplex PCR reads, gives a single entry per CDR3 protein. The sample lists approximately 360,000 distinct CDR3 sequences; 12% were seen once. This sample was also put to use in a study of T cells in Graves' hyperthyroidism and ophthalmopathy.

Specimen: peripheral blood mononuclear cells (PBMCs), collected at new diagnosis, from a patient treated with antithyroid drugs. These receptors were taken from a woman aged 18-29 years with Graves disease.

This clonotype was picked up many times. This sequence joins TRBV2 and TRBJ2-2, with D unclear. This CDR3 has 15 amino acids. Germline-derived CDR1 and CDR2 are SNHLY and FYNNEI. V was trimmed by 2 bases and J by 1 base, leaving 8 bases between them. CDR3 DNA: TGTGCCAGCAGTGAAAGGCAGTGGAACACCGGGGAGCTGTTTTTT. It encodes CASSERQWNTGELFF.

This clonotype was counted only a few times. This chain links TRBV6-5 with TRBJ2-7; D may correspond to TRBD1 or TRBD2 (6 bases each). Looked up from germline, CDR1 is MNHEY and CDR2 is SVGAGI. Trimming stripped 1 base from V and 2 bases from J, with 12 bases between. The CDR3 runs 15 residues. This chain's CDR3 is CASSYFTGAPYEQYF. The CDR3 nucleotides read TGTGCCAGCAGTTACTTTACGGGGGCCCCCTACGAGCAGTACTTC.

This clonotype came up many times. The chain is built from TRBV12-3 or TRBV12-4 and TRBJ1-1; no clear D gene. There are 13 residues in the CDR3. Between the trimmed V and J ends, which lost 4 bases and 3 bases, there was a span of 9 bases. CDR3 residues: CASSSPKDTEAFF. CDR3 in DNA: TGTGCCAGCAGTTCCCCCAAGGACACTGAAGCTTTCTTT.

This clonotype was counted at least ten times. This chain links TRBV7-9 with TRBJ1-2; 9 bases map to TRBD1. The J segment lost 8 bases and the V segment lost 4 bases, leaving 11 bases of the junction unmatched. The CDR3 spans 15 residues. Germline V lookup: CDR1 SEHNR, CDR2 FQNEAQ (reference sequence). This CDR3 is CASSSTGQGYEGYTF. In DNA form, the CDR3 reads TGTGCCAGCAGCTCTACCGGACAGGGGTACGAGGGCTACACCTTC.

The gene calls are TRBV15 and TRBJ2-3; no clear D gene. V lost 0 bases, J lost 7 bases, and 8 bases lay in between. The germline V gene has CDR1 LNHNV and CDR2 YYDKDF (reference sequence). The CDR3 totals 13 residues. CDR3 nucleotide sequence: TGTGCCACCAGCAGAGAAGTTTTCAATACGCAGTATTTT. It is translated as CATSREVFNTQYF.

The CDR3 spells CSATGSNQPQHF. DNA for the CDR3: TGCAGTGCTACCGGTAGCAATCAGCCCCAGCATTTT. This chain uses TRBV20-1 with TRBJ1-5, with D unresolved. V shed 4 bases and J shed 0 bases, with 4 bases lying between them. CDR1 and CDR2 from the germline V gene are DFQATT and SNEGSKA (reference sequence). CDR3 length: 12 amino acids.

The sample holds many counts of this clonotype. At one of its ends the junction is not consistent with the germline gene, which may arise from a read error. V is TRBV6-1 and J is TRBJ2-3; 8 nucleotides line up with TRBD2. The CDR3 consists of 17 residues. The germline V gene has CDR1 MNHNS and CDR2 SASEGT. CDR3: CASSESIAGSYTDTQYF. CDR3 nucleotides: TGCGCCAGCAGTGAGTCCATAGCGGGATCGTACACAGATACGCAGTATTTT.

This clonotype was recorded many times. J is TRBJ1-1 and V is TRBV7-2; 9 bases align to TRBD1. The CDR3 length is 13 residues. Germline-derived CDR1 and CDR2 are SGHTA and FQGNSA. V gave up 6 bases and J gave up 7 bases; unmatched junction bases: 6. For the CDR3, the DNA is TGTGCCAGCAGGGGACAGGGAGCTAATGAAGCTTTCTTT. This codes for CASRGQGANEAFF.

This chain uses TRBV27 with TRBJ2-1; D not resolved. The length of the CDR3 is 14 residues. Trimming removed 8 bases at V and 6 bases at J, with 17 bases between. The V gene's germline CDR1 is MNHEY and CDR2 SMNVEV (reference sequence). The CDR3 DNA reads TGTGCCAGCCACTCGGTAGGCTTGGGCAATGAGCAGTTCTTC. The encoded protein is CASHSVGLGNEQFF.

This clonotype was observed many times. The chain couples TRBV6-5 to TRBJ2-3; D is uncertain. This CDR3 is built from 15 residues. Germline V gene lookup returns CDR1 MNHEY and CDR2 SVGAGI. V was trimmed by 3 bases and J by 0 bases, leaving 10 bases between them. CDR3 nucleotides: TGTGCCAGCAGTTATCGCAGACCTAGCACAGATACGCAGTATTTT. Protein sequence: CASSYRRPSTDTQYF.

The J gene is TRBJ2-7, the V gene TRBV4-1; D unresolved. Germline V CDR1 and CDR2: MGHRA, YSYEKL. The CDR3 has 14 amino acids. The V and J ends lost 1 base and 2 bases respectively, with 9 bases between them. The CDR3 here is CASSQGVGTYEQYV. DNA of the CDR3: TGCGCCAGCAGCCAAGGGGTAGGGACCTACGAGCAGTACGTC.

The chain has TRBV4-1 and TRBJ1-2; TRBD1 agrees at 9 bases. There are 13 residues in the CDR3. The junction had 6 bases not matched to a gene; V was cut back by 8 bases and J by 5 bases. Germline V lookup: CDR1 MGHRA, CDR2 YSYEKL. The CDR3 sequence: CASGGQGLYGYTF. The CDR3 nucleotides read TGCGCCAGCGGAGGACAGGGGCTATATGGCTACACCTTC.

This clonotype was detected many times. The rearrangement uses TRBV11-2 and TRBJ2-7; the D is unclear. V lost 5 bases, J lost 2 bases, and 16 bases lay in between. From germline, CDR1 is SGHAT and CDR2 FQNNGV. The CDR3 loop spans 15 amino acids. CDR3 in amino acids: CASSPLPAAPYEQYV. The DNA of the CDR3 is TGTGCCAGCAGCCCTCTCCCTGCGGCCCCCTACGAGCAGTACGTC.

Concerning this clonotype: A much larger clone is a single base away; this may be a read error. J is TRBJ2-1 and V is TRBV5-1; TRBD2 aligns across 8 bases. CDR1 and CDR2 from the germline V gene are SGHRS and YFSETQ. Trimming cost V 5 bases and J 6 bases; bases outside gene matches: 10. This CDR3 comprises 15 residues. The CDR3 reads CASRRGEASSNEQFF. CDR3 in DNA: TGCGCCAGCAGGCGGGGGGAAGCTAGTTCCAATGAGCAGTTCTTC.

This clonotype was seen many times. V and J are TRBV28 and TRBJ1-5; 7 bases line up with TRBD1. CDR3 length equals 14 residues. Germline V gives CDR1 MDHEN, CDR2 SYDVKM. This CDR3 reads CASSQGGSNQPQHF. In DNA form, the CDR3 reads TGTGCTAGTAGTCAGGGGGGTAGCAATCAGCCCCAGCATTTT.

This clonotype has a handful of counts. The chain links TRBV7-3 to TRBJ2-7; TRBD2 matches 13 bases. With V trimmed by 5 bases and J by 6 bases, 13 bases remained unmatched. The CDR3 is 17 amino acids. Germline V gene sequence: CDR1 SGHTA, CDR2 FQGTGA. The CDR3 loop is CASSPGLAGEGLSEQYF. For the CDR3, the DNA is TGTGCCAGCAGCCCAGGACTAGCGGGAGAAGGTCTGAGCGAGCAGTACTTC.

Comments on this clonotype: A much larger clone differs from this one at a single base, so this may be a read error. This chain links TRBV10-3 with TRBJ1-1; D not resolved. V gave up 5 bases and J gave up 1 base, with 14 bases separating them. The CDR3 is 15 amino acids. The germline V gene encodes CDR1 ENHRY and CDR2 SYGVKD. The CDR3 coding sequence is TGTGCCATCAGTAAGAGCACACCTACGAACACTGAAGCTTTCTTT. It specifies CAISKSTPTNTEAFF.

This clonotype occurred a few times. This chain connects TRBV5-1 to TRBJ1-2; no clear D gene. CDR3 length equals 14 residues. The V gene lost 4 bases and the J gene lost 0 bases, with 10 bases spanning the gap. Germline CDR1 is SGHRS and CDR2 is YFSETQ. The CDR3 here is CASSLSRPNYGYTF. For the CDR3, the DNA is TGCGCCAGCAGCCTAAGCAGACCTAACTATGGCTACACCTTC. The full variable domain, rest sourced from reference TRBV5-1 and TRBJ1-2, is KAGVTQTPRYLIKTRGQQVTLSCSPISGHRSVSWYQQTPGQGLQFLFEYFSETQRNKGNFPGRFSGRQFSNSRSEMNVSTLELGDSALYLCASSLSRPNYGYTFGSGTRLTVV.

The chain uses TRBV4-1 and TRBJ1-1; 8 nucleotides agree with TRBD1. Per the germline V gene, CDR1 is MGHRA and CDR2 is YSYEKL. This CDR3 is 18 amino acids long. V lost 7 bases and J lost 6; bases outside the gene matches: 22. The chain's CDR3 is CASNQGISQGATVPEAFF. DNA for the CDR3: TGCGCCAGCAACCAGGGTATTAGTCAGGGGGCTACAGTTCCTGAAGCTTTCTTT.

There are many counts of this clonotype. This chain connects TRBV28 to TRBJ2-1, with D possibly TRBD2 on 5 matching bases. CDR1 and CDR2 from the germline V gene are MDHEN and SYDVKM. The CDR3 is 17 residues long. Trimming cost V 4 bases and J 0 bases, with 16 bases left between them. The CDR3 bases are TGTGCCAGCAGTTCCGCTGGTAGCGCGCGCTCCTACAATGAGCAGTTCTTC. Encoded protein: CASSSAGSARSYNEQFF.